This T cell receptor (beta chain) was retrieved from a study of shared clonotypes between healthy human individuals. Original processing methods: Owing to the provision of junction-only sequences devoid of quality scores by immunoSEQ, filtering differed. Sequencing used immunoSEQ multiplex PCR; TCRdb keeps in-frame clones, though not all of them. V and J calls and clone size are copied from that table; D and trimming were computed from the DNA. Of approximately 510,000 clones listed, about four fifths are singletons. V dropped 7 bases and J dropped 0 bases, with 17 bases sitting between them. From germline, CDR1 is LNHDA and CDR2 SQIVND (reference sequence). There are 16 residues in the CDR3. Researchers drew on roughly 89 million PBMCs for genomic DNA from unsorted samples.

This chain links TRBV19 with TRBJ2-3; possibly TRBD1 or TRBD2 for D (5 bases each). Sequencing was performed on PBMCs. The clonotype comes from a woman aged 40 to 50 in good health. Some clones in this sample may be carry-over from other donors' samples. The CDR3 DNA reads as TGTGCCAGTAAAAATACGGTGGGGGACAGCACAGATACGCAGTATTTT. It specifies CASKNTVGDSTDTQYF. The variable domain in full, with the rest retrieved from reference TRBV19 and TRBJ2-3, is DGGITQSPKYLFRKEGQNVTLSCEQNLNHDAMYWYRQDPGQGLRLIYYSQIVNDFQKGDIAEGYSVSREKKESFPLTVTSAQKNPTAFYLCASKNTVGDSTDTQYFGPGTRLTVL.